Given below is one TCR beta chain in context. This sample is part of a study of blood T cell repertoires in COVID-19. Study details: Researchers got acute and convalescent COVID-19 samples from the United States, Italy and Spain. PBMCs, B-cell-depleted T cells, or T cells were the source of the cDNA or gDNA that made up the material.

V dropped 6 bases and J dropped 4; count of bases not matched to a gene: 4. Germline assignment: CDR1 SNHLY and CDR2 FYNNEI. The CDR3 consists of 13 residues. Study processing details: Estimates of nucleated cell counts were drawn from the amplification of reference gene primers. Clones were read by immunoSEQ multiplex PCR, and TCRdb kept only the in-frame ones, dropping some. That table gives V, J and clone size, and the DNA gave D and trimming. The sample has about 220,000 clones, 65% to 90% seen once. This rearrangement joins TRBV2 to TRBJ2-7; 9 bases agree with TRBD1. This clonotype originated in a human donor in a cohort sampled during active COVID-19. Sequencing was performed on peripheral blood. The DNA for the CDR3 is TGTGCCAGCAGGGGACAGGGTGATTACGAGCAGTACTTC. Encoded protein: CASRGQGDYEQYF.